This passage covers 32 T cell receptor beta chains from one sample sequenced in a study of shared clonotypes between healthy human individuals. The repertoire was sequenced with immunoSEQ multiplex PCR; TCRdb's copy has only in-frame clones and lacks some. The table has a few million clones, more than 90% seen once. Sequencing was performed on naive CD4+ T cells sorted from blood. Subset of the sample: CD45RA+ positively selected. All receptors come from a man in his late teens or twenties in good health.

This chain joins TRBV27 and TRBJ1-4; D ambiguous. Trimming stripped 5 bases from V and 13 bases from J, with 8 bases between. Germline V lookup: CDR1 MNHEY, CDR2 SMNVEV (reference sequence). This CDR3 is 10 amino acids long. In DNA, the CDR3 is TGTGCCAGCAGTAGGGTGGGACTGTTTTTT. This translates into CASSRVGLFF.

This clone appeared once. The chain employs TRBV28 and TRBJ2-7; unclear D gene. Trimming cost V 3 bases and J 2 bases, with 11 bases left between them. The CDR3 spans 14 residues. CDR1 MDHEN and CDR2 SYDVKM come from the germline V gene. The DNA of the CDR3 is TGTGCCAGCAGTTTTTTTTACAGCACCTACGAGCAGTACTTC. Amino acid sequence: CASSFFYSTYEQYF.

The chain joins TRBV2 to TRBJ1-1; 8 bases line up with TRBD1. This CDR3 comprises 15 residues. J lost 6 bases, V lost 7 bases, and 13 bases had no gene match. Germline loops: CDR1 SNHLY, CDR2 FYNNEI. This CDR3 is CASTDSGQGMAEAFF. The CDR3 region has the DNA TGTGCCAGCACTGATTCAGGACAGGGAATGGCTGAAGCTTTCTTT.

The chain uses TRBV7-2 and TRBJ2-7; 8 bases align to TRBD1. CDR3 length: 15 amino acids. Germline values: CDR1 SGHTA, CDR2 FQGNSA. V was clipped by 1 base and J by 2 bases; unmatched bases: 4. In DNA, the CDR3 is TGTGCCAGCAGCTTAGAGCAGGGGGCGACCTACGAGCAGTACTTC. It is translated as CASSLEQGATYEQYF.

The rearrangement links TRBV7-2 to TRBJ2-1; 8 nucleotides match TRBD1. The CDR3 has 14 amino acids. Germline CDR1 reads SGHTA; CDR2 reads FQGNSA. Unmatched junction bases numbered 5, after V lost 5 bases and J lost 5 bases. In nucleotides, the CDR3 is TGTGCCAGCAGCCCGGACAGGGTAGACAATGAGCAGTTCTTC. Residues: CASSPDRVDNEQFF.

A note on this clone: The sample has other DNA sequences that encode this CDR3 too. The V gene is TRBV6-5, the J gene TRBJ2-5; D is unresolved. This CDR3 comprises 13 residues. V gave up 0 bases and J gave up 5 bases, with 7 bases separating them. Germline V gene data show CDR1 as MNHEY and CDR2 as SVGAGI. CDR3 DNA: TGTGCCAGCAGTTACTCGAGGCGGGAGACCCAGTACTTC. The encoded protein is CASSYSRRETQYF.

The chain uses TRBV4-1 and TRBJ1-5; TRBD1 matches at 9 bases. CDR1 is MGHRA, CDR2 YSYEKL, per germline. V was pared by 0 bases and J by 7 bases, with 7 bases of the junction left unmatched. The CDR3 is 16 residues long. The CDR3 region has the DNA TGCGCCAGCAGCCAAGACCCGGGACAGGGAAACCAGCCCCAGCATTTT. Amino acid sequence: CASSQDPGQGNQPQHF.

The V gene is TRBV10-2, the J gene TRBJ1-2; 7 bases fit TRBD1. Per the germline V gene, CDR1 is WSHSY and CDR2 is SAAADI. J lost 3 bases, V lost 10 bases, and 8 bases had no gene match. The CDR3 spans 13 residues. Here the CDR3 DNA reads TGCGCCACTGCCCCCAGGGGGGACTATGGCTACACCTTC. It is translated as CATAPRGDYGYTF.

V and J are TRBV5-1 and TRBJ2-7; TRBD2 matches 7 bases. V gave up 7 bases and J gave up 2 bases; unmatched junction bases: 6. Germline assignment: CDR1 SGHRS and CDR2 YFSETQ. There are 13 residues in the CDR3. CDR3 amino acids: CASQTAGAYEQYF. CDR3 DNA: TGCGCCAGCCAGACGGCGGGGGCCTACGAGCAGTACTTC.

The chain couples TRBV19 to TRBJ1-2; unclear D gene. Trimming pared 7 bases from V and 7 bases from J, leaving 16 bases between. Germline CDR1 and CDR2: LNHDA and SQIVND (reference sequence). This CDR3 spans 13 amino acids. The CDR3 protein is CASTEGGIGGYTF. The CDR3 nucleotides read TGTGCCAGTACCGAGGGCGGTATAGGTGGCTACACCTTC.

This sequence joins TRBV10-1 and TRBJ1-2, with a weak D call TRBD1 (5 bases). The CDR3 runs 18 residues. The germline V gene encodes CDR1 WNHNN and CDR2 SYGVQD (reference sequence). Between the trimmed V and J ends, which lost 3 bases and 3 bases, there was a span of 23 bases. CDR3: CASSDTGFWEGYYYGYTF. Written as DNA, the CDR3 is TGCGCCAGCAGTGATACAGGTTTTTGGGAGGGGTACTACTATGGCTACACCTTC.

The gene calls are TRBV7-9 and TRBJ1-4; possibly TRBD1 for D (6 bases). This CDR3 comprises 16 residues. Germline CDR1 is SEHNR and CDR2 is FQNEAQ (reference sequence). With 5 bases removed from V and 0 bases from J, the gap between germline ends came to 13 bases. The CDR3 reads CASSVGQISTNEKLFF. CDR3 nucleotides: TGTGCCAGCAGCGTAGGACAGATCTCAACTAATGAAAAACTGTTTTTT.

A remark on this clone: The sample holds other DNA sequences that translate to the same CDR3. The chain links TRBV5-1 to TRBJ1-4, with D possibly TRBD1 on 6 matching bases. The CDR3 totals 14 residues. Trimming pared 4 bases from V and 5 bases from J, leaving 12 bases between. The germline gives CDR1 SGHRS, CDR2 YFSETQ. CDR3 in amino acids: CASSPQGTNEKLFF. The CDR3 region has the DNA TGCGCCAGCAGCCCACAGGGTACCAATGAAAAACTGTTTTTT.

The genes are TRBV29-1 and TRBJ1-5, with 9 bases that match TRBD1. The ends lost 6 bases at V and 7 bases at J; junction bases unmatched: 10. The CDR3 covers 14 residues. Germline CDR1 is SQVTM and CDR2 is ANQGSEA. The CDR3 DNA reads TGCAGCGTCGCCACGGACAGGGGAGGCCAGCCCCAGCATTTT. Amino acids: CSVATDRGGQPQHF.

This clone is a singleton in its sample. Other DNA sequences in this specimen translate into the identical CDR3. The J gene is TRBJ1-5, the V gene TRBV6-5, with D hard to call. Trimming took off 3 bases at V and 6 bases at J, with 9 bases between the two ends. The CDR3 is 13 residues long. CDR1 and CDR2 from the germline V gene are MNHEY and SVGAGI. The CDR3 DNA reads TGTGCCAGCAGTTATTCATCGGGTCAGCCCCAGCATTTT. Protein sequence: CASSYSSGQPQHF.

The CDR3 nucleotides are TGCGCCAGCAGCCCGGACAGCACTGAAGCTTTCTTT. It translates to CASSPDSTEAFF. The gene calls are TRBV5-1 and TRBJ1-1; D possibly corresponds to TRBD1 (6 bases). CDR1 is SGHRS, CDR2 YFSETQ, per germline. Deletions cut 4 bases from V and 4 bases from J, with 8 bases between. The CDR3 is 12 residues long.

J is TRBJ2-4 and V is TRBV4-2; D call uncertain. Germline V lookup: CDR1 LGHNA, CDR2 YNFKEQ. The ends were cut back, 2 bases at V and 3 bases at J, with 17 bases in the middle. CDR3 size: 17 residues. The CDR3 protein is CASSQILLSGVKNIQYF. In DNA, the CDR3 is TGTGCCAGCAGCCAAATCTTGTTGTCTGGGGTCAAAAACATTCAGTACTTC.

The sample holds one count of this clone. The rearrangement uses TRBV19 and TRBJ2-7; 12 bases agree with TRBD2. The CDR3 is 14 residues long. Unmatched junction bases numbered 3, after V lost 6 bases and J lost 3 bases. Per the germline V gene, CDR1 is LNHDA and CDR2 is SQIVND (reference sequence). In nucleotides, the CDR3 is TGTGCCAGTAGGCAGACTAGCGGGAGCTACGAGCAGTACTTC. It encodes CASRQTSGSYEQYF.

The rearrangement links TRBV6-5 to TRBJ1-2; maybe TRBD1 (6 bases). The germline V gene has CDR1 MNHEY and CDR2 SVGAGI. The CDR3 extends over 14 amino acids. The V gene lost 6 bases and the J gene lost 5 bases, with 16 bases spanning the gap. The DNA for the CDR3 is TGTGCCAGCAGGCTAGGGGGGTCAATTTATGGCTACACCTTC. Translated, it gives CASRLGGSIYGYTF.

A note on this clone: This CDR3 is also generated by other DNA sequences in the sample. The gene calls are TRBV5-1 and TRBJ2-2; TRBD1 is a possible D gene (6 bases). V was cut by 0 bases and J by 1 base, with 7 bases left in between. CDR1 SGHRS and CDR2 YFSETQ come from the germline V gene. This CDR3 comprises 15 residues. CDR3 sequence: CASSLAGQNTGELFF. The CDR3 DNA is TGCGCCAGCAGCTTGGCGGGACAGAACACCGGGGAGCTGTTTTTT.

The V gene is TRBV18, the J gene TRBJ2-1; TRBD2 matches 10 bases. There are 16 residues in the CDR3. Germline values: CDR1 KGHSH, CDR2 LQKENI. Germline trimming cut 0 bases from V and 6 bases from J; bases unmatched to any gene: 5. Here the CDR3 reads CASSPPLAGVRNEQFF. The CDR3 DNA reads as TGTGCCAGCTCACCACCCCTAGCGGGGGTTCGCAATGAGCAGTTCTTC.

V is TRBV10-2 and J is TRBJ2-1; D is ambiguous. CDR1 and CDR2 from the germline V gene are WSHSY and SAAADI. The CDR3 spans 11 residues. Trimming shortened V by 4 bases and J by 8 bases, and 6 bases separated the two germline ends. CDR3 nucleotide sequence: TGCGCCAGCAGTGTTTTCGATGAGCAGTTCTTC. Its translation: CASSVFDEQFF.

The chain joins TRBV11-2 to TRBJ2-7; D might be TRBD1 or TRBD2, each matching 5 bases. From germline, CDR1 is SGHAT and CDR2 FQNNGV. The CDR3 runs 11 residues. Trimming cost V 3 bases and J 7 bases, with 7 bases left between them. The CDR3 reads CASSFWGEQYF. The CDR3 nucleotides are TGTGCCAGCAGCTTTTGGGGGGAGCAGTACTTC. The whole variable domain, remainder taken from reference TRBV11-2 and TRBJ2-7, is EAGVAQSPRYKIIEKRQSVAFWCNPISGHATLYWYQQILGQGPKLLIQFQNNGVVDDSQLPKDRFSAERLKGVDSTLKIQPAKLEDSAVYLCASSFWGEQYFGPGTRLTVT.

Concerning this clone: Additional DNA sequences in this sample encode the identical CDR3. V is TRBV30 and J is TRBJ2-5; D remains unclear. Germline V gene data show CDR1 as GTSNPN and CDR2 as SVGIG (reference sequence). Trimming removed 0 bases at V and 5 bases at J, with 13 bases between. The CDR3 has 14 amino acids. The CDR3 DNA is TGTGCCTGGAGTGTCGGCGGCGGAGCGGAGACCCAGTACTTC. Translated: CAWSVGGGAETQYF.

CDR3 nucleotide sequence: TGTGCCAGCAGCTTTTCGGACAGGGGTCTCCCTGAGCAGTTCTTC. Translation gives CASSFSDRGLPEQFF. J is TRBJ2-1 and V is TRBV7-2, with 9 bases lining up with TRBD1. After removal of 3 bases from V and 9 bases from J, the junction contained 9 bases not matched to a gene. The CDR3 sequence is 15 residues long. CDR1 is SGHTA and CDR2 is FQGNSA in the germline V gene.

The chain is built from TRBV18 and TRBJ1-1; D gene uncertain. The CDR3 spans 14 residues. Germline V CDR1 and CDR2: KGHSH, LQKENI. V lost 6 bases to trimming and J lost 3 bases, with 14 bases between them. In DNA form, the CDR3 reads TGTGCCAGCTCCGGGCGGCACGGGGACACTGAAGCTTTCTTT. Translated, it gives CASSGRHGDTEAFF.

On this clone: Different DNA sequences within this sample yield the same CDR3. The chain has TRBV5-1 and TRBJ2-3; TRBD2 aligns across 10 bases. The CDR3 totals 16 residues. The J segment lost 2 bases and the V segment lost 0 bases, leaving 3 bases of the junction unmatched. Germline loops: CDR1 SGHRS, CDR2 YFSETQ. This CDR3 reads CASSLALAGSTDTQYF. The CDR3 region has the DNA TGCGCCAGCAGCTTGGCACTAGCGGGGTCCACAGATACGCAGTATTTT.

The chain uses TRBV7-2 and TRBJ2-1; 8 positions match TRBD2. Germline V gene sequence: CDR1 SGHTA, CDR2 FQGNSA. J lost 8 bases, V lost 4 bases, and 7 bases had no gene match. The CDR3 is 14 residues long. Written as DNA, the CDR3 is TGTGCCAGCAGCTCCGGGACTAGTCCCCATGAGCAGTTCTTC. Amino acids: CASSSGTSPHEQFF. Based on the CDR3 plus reference TRBV7-2 and TRBJ2-1, the full variable domain is GAGVSQSPSNKVTEKGKDVELRCDPISGHTALYWYRQSLGQGLEFLIYFQGNSAPDKSGLPSDRFSAERTGGSVSTLTIQRTQQEDSAVYLCASSSGTSPHEQFFGPGTRLTVL.

This clone has just a few counts. The chain combines TRBV7-9 with TRBJ1-6; 7 bases align to TRBD1. Germline values: CDR1 SEHNR, CDR2 FQNEAQ (reference sequence). J lost 11 bases, V lost 6 bases, and 7 bases had no gene match. The CDR3 length is 13 residues. In DNA, the CDR3 is TGTGCCAGCAGAGCTTCCACAGGGGCACCCCTCCACTTT. This translates into CASRASTGAPLHF.

The chain uses TRBV10-3 and TRBJ1-4, with D possibly TRBD1 on 5 matching bases. Trimming took off 4 bases at V and 5 bases at J, with 20 bases between the two ends. This CDR3 region has 17 residues. From germline, CDR1 is ENHRY and CDR2 SYGVKD. The CDR3 DNA reads as TGTGCCATCAGTGCCTCAATAAACAGGTGGGAGAATGAAAAACTGTTTTTT. This translates into CAISASINRWENEKLFF.

The chain employs TRBV7-2 and TRBJ2-1; TRBD2 agrees at 8 bases. J gave up 1 base and V 3 bases, and 8 bases lay outside the gene matches. CDR1 and CDR2 (germline): SGHTA, FQGNSA. The CDR3 consists of 17 residues. CDR3 region: CASSFPELAASYNEQFF. The CDR3 DNA is TGTGCCAGCAGCTTCCCCGAACTAGCGGCGTCCTACAATGAGCAGTTCTTC.

The CDR3 bases are TGCGCCAGCAGCTTGGATGCGGGGAAGAACACCGGGGAGCTGTTTTTT. As protein: CASSLDAGKNTGELFF. This chain links TRBV5-1 with TRBJ2-2, with a tentative D call TRBD2 (6 bases). Looked up from germline, CDR1 is SGHRS and CDR2 is YFSETQ. This CDR3 contains 16 residues. Deletions cut 0 bases from V and 1 base from J, with 10 bases between.